This T cell receptor beta chain emerged from a study of blood T cells in healthy people across ages. Findings and limits, study-wide: Both naive CD4+ cell counts and diversity were greater in long-lived donors than in aged donors. No one knew whether donors had CMV, which possibly confounded expanded clonotype changes.

Comment on this clonotype: Its specificity is unknown.

Together with a sample-barcoded 5' primer, a J-beta primer mix was included in a second PCR lasting about 7 to 11 cycles. Every cDNA molecule carried a tag from a template-switch adaptor bearing 12 random nucleotides. Researchers report that each sample yielded at least 3 million CDR3-containing paired-end reads. Using its own MiXCR run on the 5' RACE reads, TCRdb lists one record per CDR3 protein. The data contain about 1 million distinct CDR3 sequences, 45% of them seen just once; the ten biggest clones take up 15% to 20%. The source of this sequence is an older woman in good health. Specimen: blood.

This chain's CDR3 is CASSLETSGASSYNEQFF. The DNA for the CDR3 is TGTGCCAGCAGTTTGGAAACTAGCGGAGCGAGCTCCTACAATGAGCAGTTCTTC. The chain joins TRBV28 to TRBJ2-1; 8 positions match TRBD2. CDR1 MDHEN and CDR2 SYDVKM come from the germline V gene. This CDR3 has 18 residues. V was clipped by 3 bases and J by 0 bases; unmatched bases: 10. The full variable domain, with the rest looked up from reference TRBV28 and TRBJ2-1, is DVKVTQSSRYLVKRTGEKVFLECVQDMDHENMFWYRQDPGLGLRLIYFSYDVKMKEKGDIPEGYSVSREKKERFSLILESASTNQTSMYLCASSLETSGASSYNEQFFGPGTRLTVL.